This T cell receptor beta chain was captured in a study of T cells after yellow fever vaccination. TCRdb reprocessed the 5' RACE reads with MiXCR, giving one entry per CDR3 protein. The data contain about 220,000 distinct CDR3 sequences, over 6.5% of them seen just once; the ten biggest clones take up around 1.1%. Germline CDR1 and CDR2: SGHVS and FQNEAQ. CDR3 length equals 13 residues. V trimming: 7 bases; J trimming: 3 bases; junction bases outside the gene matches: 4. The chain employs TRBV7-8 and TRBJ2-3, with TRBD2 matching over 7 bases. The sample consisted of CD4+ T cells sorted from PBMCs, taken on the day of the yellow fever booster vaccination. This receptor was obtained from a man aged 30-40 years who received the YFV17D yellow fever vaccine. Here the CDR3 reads CASTRRETDTQYF. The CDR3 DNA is TGTGCCAGCACGCGGCGGGAGACAGATACGCAGTATTTT.